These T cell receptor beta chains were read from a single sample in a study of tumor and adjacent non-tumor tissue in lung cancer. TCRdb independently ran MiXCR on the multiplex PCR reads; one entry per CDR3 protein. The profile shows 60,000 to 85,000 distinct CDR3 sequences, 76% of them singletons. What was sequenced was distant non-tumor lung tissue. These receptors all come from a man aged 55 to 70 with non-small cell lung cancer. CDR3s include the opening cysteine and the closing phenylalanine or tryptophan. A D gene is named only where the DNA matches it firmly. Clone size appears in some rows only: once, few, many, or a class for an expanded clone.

DNA: TGCACTGCTAGTTCTAGCGCCACCGGGGAGCTGTTTTTT
CDR3: CTASSSATGELFF
size: -
J: TRBJ2-2
V: TRBV20-1
D: -

DNA: TGCAGTGGATATAGCGGGGGGGACCAAGAGACCCAGCACTTC
CDR3: CSGYSGGDQETQHF
size: few
J: TRBJ2-5
V: TRBV20-1
D: TRBD2

DNA: TGTGCCAGCAGCAAAAATCCGGGACTAAACACATACGAGCAGTACTTC
CDR3: CASSKNPGLNTYEQYF
size: -
J: TRBJ2-7
V: TRBV5-5
D: TRBD2

DNA: TGTGCCAGCAGTTACTCTAGCAGGGCCTCCTACGAGCAGCACTTC
CDR3: CASSYSSRASYEQHF
size: -
J: TRBJ2-7
V: TRBV6-5
D: -

DNA: TGTGCCAGCAGCTTAGCATGGAGGGGGCGCACTCAGCCCCAGTATTTT
CDR3: CASSLAWRGRTQPQYF
size: -
J: TRBJ2-3
V: TRBV7-8
D: -

DNA: TGTGCCGGCAGTACCGGTGTCGGGGAGCTGTTTTTT
CDR3: CAGSTGVGELFF
size: -
J: TRBJ2-2
V: TRBV6-5
D: -

DNA: TGTGCCATCAGCACGGGACAGGGCGACGAGCAGTTCTTC
CDR3: CAISTGQGDEQFF
size: many
J: TRBJ2-1
V: TRBV10-3
D: TRBD1

DNA: TGCAGTGCTAGAGACTCCGGGACAGGGACCCTGAACACTGAAGCTTTCTTT
CDR3: CSARDSGTGTLNTEAFF
size: many
J: TRBJ1-1
V: TRBV20-1
D: TRBD1

DNA: TGTGCCAGCAGCTTAGATCCACAACAGCCTTACGAGCAGTACTTC
CDR3: CASSLDPQQPYEQYF
size: -
J: TRBJ2-7
V: TRBV11-2
D: -

DNA: TGTGCCAGTAGTATGATCGGACCTCAGCAAGAGACCCAGTACTTC
CDR3: CASSMIGPQQETQYF
size: -
J: TRBJ2-5
V: TRBV19
D: -

DNA: TGTGCCAGCAGTAGACAGGGCTCCTACGAGCAGTACTTC
CDR3: CASSRQGSYEQYF
size: -
J: TRBJ2-7
V: TRBV6-2/TRBV6-3
D: TRBD1

DNA: TGCGCCAGCAGCCCGCGAACCCGACTAGCGGGAGAAACCGGGGAGCTGTTTTTT
CDR3: CASSPRTRLAGETGELFF
size: many
J: TRBJ2-2
V: TRBV4-1
D: TRBD2

DNA: TGTGCCAGCAGCCAGGGGGCGGGGGAGCAGTACTTC
CDR3: CASSQGAGEQYF
size: many
J: TRBJ2-7
V: TRBV14
D: -

DNA: TGTGCCAGCAGTTACGGCGATCAGATGTCCATTGAAGCTTTCTTT
CDR3: CASSYGDQMSIEAFF
size: -
J: TRBJ1-1
V: TRBV6-5
D: -

DNA: TGTGCCAGCAGCTCCGTAGCGGGAGAATGGGATGAGCAGTTCTTC
CDR3: CASSSVAGEWDEQFF
size: few
J: TRBJ2-1
V: TRBV11-2
D: TRBD2

DNA: TGTGCCAGCAGCCGACTAGCGGGAGGACACAATGAGCAGTTCTTC
CDR3: CASSRLAGGHNEQFF
size: many
J: TRBJ2-1
V: TRBV5-4
D: TRBD2

DNA: TGTGCCGGCAGTCCAAGCGGGAGAAACATCGGGGAGCTGTTTTTT
CDR3: CAGSPSGRNIGELFF
size: -
J: TRBJ2-2
V: TRBV6-2/TRBV6-3
D: TRBD2

DNA: TGCAACGTTGATAGGGGGAGCTCCTACAATGGGCAGTTCTTC
CDR3: CNVDRGSSYNGQFF
size: -
J: TRBJ2-1
V: TRBV29-1
D: -

DNA: TGCGCCAGCAGCCCCGACTGTGGGACCTACGAGCAGTATTTC
CDR3: CASSPDCGTYEQYF
size: -
J: TRBJ2-7
V: TRBV5-1
D: -

DNA: TGTGCCACCAGTTATTTGATGGGTAACACCGGGGAGCTGTTTTTT
CDR3: CATSYLMGNTGELFF
size: -
J: TRBJ2-2
V: TRBV24-1
D: -

DNA: TGTGCCAGCATCGGGGGCAGGGCCGACGAGCACTTCTTC
CDR3: CASIGGRADEHFF
size: few
J: TRBJ2-1
V: TRBV5-5
D: -

DNA: TGCGCCAGCAACTTGGGCTGGAGCCCAGATACGCAGTATTTT
CDR3: CASNLGWSPDTQYF
size: few
J: TRBJ2-3
V: TRBV5-1
D: -

DNA: TGTGCCAGCAGGGGCAGCGGAAGGGGCAATGGGCAGTTCTTC
CDR3: CASRGSGRGNGQFF
size: once
J: TRBJ2-1
V: TRBV6-5
D: -

DNA: TGCAGCGTTGTGTCCGGGAACACCGTATATTTT
CDR3: CSVVSGNTVYF
size: few
J: TRBJ1-3
V: TRBV29-1
D: -

DNA: TGCGCCAGCAGTTATGAGGAAGGGGAGCCAAGTCAGCCCCAACATTTT
CDR3: CASSYEEGEPSQPQHF
size: -
J: TRBJ1-5
V: TRBV10-2
D: -

DNA: TGTGTCAGCAGCCCCGCAAGGGTGTTGGACATTGAGCAGTCCTTC
CDR3: CVSSPARVLDIEQSF
size: -
J: TRBJ2-1
V: TRBV11-1
D: -

DNA: TGTCCCACCAGCCAAATCGACGCCTTAAATCAGTCCCAGCATTTT
CDR3: CPTSQIDALNQSQHF
size: once
J: TRBJ1-5
V: TRBV16
D: -

DNA: TGTGCCAACAGTACCGGACTAGAATGCGAGCAGTGCTTC
CDR3: CANSTGLECEQCF
size: once
J: TRBJ2-7
V: TRBV7-8
D: TRBD2

DNA: TGTGCCAGCAGATTAGGCGTCTCGAACAATGAGCAGTTCTTC
CDR3: CASRLGVSNNEQFF
size: many
J: TRBJ2-1
V: TRBV11-3
D: -

DNA: TGCAGCGTTGCCGGACTATCGACAAACATCTACGAACAGTACTTC
CDR3: CSVAGLSTNIYEQYF
size: -
J: TRBJ2-7
V: TRBV29-1
D: -

DNA: TGTGCCAGCAGTTTATTGGACAGGGAATGGCAGCCCCAGCATTTT
CDR3: CASSLLDREWQPQHF
size: -
J: TRBJ1-5
V: TRBV28
D: TRBD1

DNA: TGTGTCAGCATCGTAGGGAGCTCCTACAACGAGCAGTTCTTC
CDR3: CVSIVGSSYNEQFF
size: -
J: TRBJ2-1
V: TRBV6-1
D: -

DNA: TGTGCCGGCAGTGAGGCGCCGGGAGGGTCCGCCAAAAACATTCAGTACTTC
CDR3: CAGSEAPGGSAKNIQYF
size: few
J: TRBJ2-4
V: TRBV6-1
D: TRBD2

DNA: TGCAACGTCAGAGGGCGGGTTGCAGATACGCAGTATTTT
CDR3: CNVRGRVADTQYF
size: -
J: TRBJ2-3
V: TRBV29-1
D: -

DNA: TGTGCCAGCAGCTTAGAGTTGCATGGCGAGCAGAACTTC
CDR3: CASSLELHGEQNF
size: -
J: TRBJ2-7
V: TRBV7-7
D: -

DNA: TGCAGTGTCGCCCTTGCCTGGATCTCGTACGAGCAGTACTTC
CDR3: CSVALAWISYEQYF
size: -
J: TRBJ2-7
V: TRBV29-1
D: -

DNA: TGTGCCAGCCTAAGGTTAGCGGTGGAGACCCAGTACTTC
CDR3: CASLRLAVETQYF
size: -
J: TRBJ2-5
V: TRBV6-6
D: -